This TCR beta chain came from a study of blood T cells in healthy people across ages. Alongside a J-beta primer mix, a sample-barcoded 5' primer served in a second PCR lasting roughly 7 to 11 cycles. Each CDR3 protein is one row after TCRdb ran MiXCR on the 5' RACE reads. The sample consists of fewer than 1,000,000 distinct CDR3 sequences, less than 60% of them appearing once. This clonotype was observed a handful of times. With 4 bases clipped from V and 5 bases from J, the junction kept 7 bases outside the gene matches. Germline V gene sequence: CDR1 SGHTA, CDR2 FQGNSA. The CDR3 spans 15 residues. The chain carries TRBV7-2 and TRBJ2-5; 10 nucleotides agree with TRBD1. The receptor was derived from a man aged 80 or over in good health. Sample: blood. The CDR3 sequence: CASSSTGGPGETQYF. The CDR3 nucleotides are TGTGCCAGCAGCTCGACAGGGGGCCCGGGGGAGACCCAGTACTTC.